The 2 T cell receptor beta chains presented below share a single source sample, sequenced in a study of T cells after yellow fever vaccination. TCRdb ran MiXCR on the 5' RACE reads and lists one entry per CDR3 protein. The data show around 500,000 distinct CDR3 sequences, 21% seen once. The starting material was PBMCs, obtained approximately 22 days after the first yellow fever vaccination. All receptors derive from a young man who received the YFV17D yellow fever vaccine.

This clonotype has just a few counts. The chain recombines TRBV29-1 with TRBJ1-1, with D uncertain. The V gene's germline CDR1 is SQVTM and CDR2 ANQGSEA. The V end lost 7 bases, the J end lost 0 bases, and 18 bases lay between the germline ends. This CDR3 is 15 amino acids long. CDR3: CSAGSGWGMNTEAFF. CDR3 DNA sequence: TGCAGCGCCGGGTCGGGGTGGGGTATGAACACTGAAGCTTTCTTT.

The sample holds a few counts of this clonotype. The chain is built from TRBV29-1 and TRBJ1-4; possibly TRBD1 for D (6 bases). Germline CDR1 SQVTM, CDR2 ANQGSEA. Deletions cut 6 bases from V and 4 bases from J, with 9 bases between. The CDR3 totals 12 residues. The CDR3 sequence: CSVKGGNEKLFF. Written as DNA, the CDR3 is TGCAGCGTGAAAGGGGGTAATGAAAAACTGTTTTTT. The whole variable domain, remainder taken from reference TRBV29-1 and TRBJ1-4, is SAVISQKPSRDICQRGTSLTIQCQVDSQVTMMFWYRQQPGQSLTLIATANQGSEATYESGFVIDKFPISRPNLTFSTLTVSNMSPEDSSIYLCSVKGGNEKLFFGSGTQLSVL.